Listed here are 11 T cell receptor beta chains from one sample, sequenced in a study of shared T cell receptors in the human thymus. Only in-frame clones appear in the TCRdb table, and some are missing; sequencing was by immunoSEQ multiplex PCR. The sample records 500,000 to 550,000 clones, around 82% being singletons. These data also featured in a second study, about human thymus T cells.

The material sequenced was thymocytes. The receptor source for this set is a boy under two years old with a congenital heart defect.

The chain recombines TRBV9 with TRBJ2-1; 11 bases map to TRBD2. This CDR3 is built from 15 residues. From germline, CDR1 is SGDLS and CDR2 YYNGEE. J lost 4 bases, V lost 5 bases, and 5 bases had no gene match. The CDR3 here is CASRAGLAVYNEQFF. The CDR3 DNA is TGTGCCAGCAGGGCGGGACTAGCGGTTTACAATGAGCAGTTCTTC.

V is TRBV4-3 and J is TRBJ2-1, with unresolved D. CDR3 length: 13 residues. V lost 3 bases and J lost 6, with 9 bases in between. Looked up from germline, CDR1 is LGHNA and CDR2 is YSLEER. The CDR3 bases are TGCGCCAGCAGCCAGGGCCGCATCAATGAGCAGTTCTTC. Residues: CASSQGRINEQFF.

The rearrangement uses TRBV15 and TRBJ2-1, with D possibly matching TRBD1 (5 bases). CDR1 is LNHNV, CDR2 YYDKDF, per germline (reference sequence). V was trimmed by 5 bases and J by 0 bases, leaving 17 bases between them. The CDR3 has 17 residues. The CDR3 nucleotides are TGTGCCACCAGCGCCATACAGGTCCCGAGCTCCTACAATGAGCAGTTCTTC. This translates into CATSAIQVPSSYNEQFF.

The chain combines TRBV23-1 with TRBJ2-3; the D gene is possibly TRBD2 (5 bases). TRBV23-1 falls under the ORF class, with uncertain function. CDR3 length: 14 residues. Trimming left V 3 bases short and J 2 bases short, with 9 bases between. CDR3 residues: CASSQSRDTDTQYF. CDR3 in DNA: TGCGCCAGCAGTCAGTCCCGGGACACAGATACGCAGTATTTT.

This clone turned up a few times. The chain joins TRBV5-1 to TRBJ2-2; 9 bases line up with TRBD1. With 4 bases clipped from V and 2 bases from J, the junction kept 12 bases outside the gene matches. CDR3 length equals 18 residues. The germline CDR1 and CDR2 sequences are SGHRS and YFSETQ. The CDR3 DNA follows: TGCGCCAGCAGCCCACCCCCAGGACAGGGGATAAACACCGGGGAGCTGTTTTTT. Its protein product is CASSPPPGQGINTGELFF. Drawing the rest from reference TRBV5-1 and TRBJ2-2, the complete variable domain is KAGVTQTPRYLIKTRGQQVTLSCSPISGHRSVSWYQQTPGQGLQFLFEYFSETQRNKGNFPGRFSGRQFSNSRSEMNVSTLELGDSALYLCASSPPPGQGINTGELFFGEGSRLTVL.

The V and J genes are TRBV27 and TRBJ2-1; TRBD2 matches 10 bases. Trimming took 5 bases from V and 8 from J; bases not matched to a gene: 12. In germline, CDR1 is MNHEY, CDR2 SMNVEV (reference sequence). The CDR3 totals 16 residues. The CDR3 is CASSPGRTSGFHEQFF. CDR3 bases: TGTGCCAGCAGTCCTGGACGGACTAGCGGTTTCCATGAGCAGTTCTTC.

CDR3 nucleotide sequence: TGTGCCAGCAGCCGGGACAGGGGCCATTCTAACTATGGCTACACCTTC. Translating gives CASSRDRGHSNYGYTF. The V gene is TRBV25-1, the J gene TRBJ1-2; 10 bases are a match to TRBD1. The length of the CDR3 is 16 residues. The V and J ends lost 6 bases and 0 bases, in that order; junction bases with no gene match: 7. Germline values: CDR1 MGHDK, CDR2 SYGVNS.

The rearrangement uses TRBV29-1 and TRBJ1-2, with a tentative D call TRBD1 (6 bases). Trimming took 3 bases from V and 3 from J, leaving 17 bases between them. Germline CDR1 is SQVTM and CDR2 is ANQGSEA. This CDR3 is 15 amino acids long. CDR3 amino acids: CSVDSRRGADYGYTF. The CDR3 coding sequence is TGCAGCGTTGACTCGAGGCGGGGGGCGGACTATGGCTACACCTTC.

This rearrangement joins TRBV28 to TRBJ2-3, with D perhaps matching TRBD2 (6 bases). The CDR3 spans 16 residues. Germline V CDR1 and CDR2: MDHEN, SYDVKM. Trimming cost V 2 bases and J 0 bases, with 12 bases left between them. Written as DNA, the CDR3 is TGTGCCAGCAGTTTAAGCGCTAGCGATAGCACAGATACGCAGTATTTT. It translates to CASSLSASDSTDTQYF.

This clone showed up just a few times. The chain links TRBV5-4 to TRBJ2-7; no firm D call. Germline CDR1 and CDR2: SGHNT and YYREEE (reference sequence). The V gene lost 0 bases and the J gene lost 0 bases, with 10 bases spanning the gap. The CDR3 runs to 15 residues. The CDR3 nucleotides are TGTGCCAGCAGCTTGGAAGTGGCCAGCTCCTACGAGCAGTACTTC. It yields the protein CASSLEVASSYEQYF.

This chain joins TRBV28 and TRBJ1-2, with a tentative D call TRBD1 (5 bases). Trimming removed 3 bases from V and 4 bases from J, with 9 bases in between. The CDR3 is 13 residues long. Germline-derived CDR1 and CDR2 are MDHEN and SYDVKM. The CDR3 loop reads CASSFKGLYGYTF. CDR3 sequence (DNA): TGTGCCAGCAGTTTTAAGGGGCTCTATGGCTACACCTTC.